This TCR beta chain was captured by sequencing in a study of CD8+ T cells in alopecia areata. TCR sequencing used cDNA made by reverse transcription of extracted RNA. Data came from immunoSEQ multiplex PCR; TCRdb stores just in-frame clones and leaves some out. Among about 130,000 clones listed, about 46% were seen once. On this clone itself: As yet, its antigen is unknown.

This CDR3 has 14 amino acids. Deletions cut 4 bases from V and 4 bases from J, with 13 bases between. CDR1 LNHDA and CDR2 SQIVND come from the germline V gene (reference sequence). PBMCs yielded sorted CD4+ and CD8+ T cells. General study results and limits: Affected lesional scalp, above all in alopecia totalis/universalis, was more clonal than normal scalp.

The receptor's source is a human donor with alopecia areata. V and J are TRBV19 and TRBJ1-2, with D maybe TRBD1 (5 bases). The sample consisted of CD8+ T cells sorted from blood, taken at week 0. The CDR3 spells CASSTTDRAYGYTF. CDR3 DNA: TGTGCCAGTAGTACAACTGACAGAGCCTATGGCTACACCTTC.